The T cell receptor (beta chain) under discussion was sequenced for a study of shared clonotypes between healthy human individuals. Study-level information: Every donor yielded three CD4 naive, three CD4 memory, two CD8 naive and one CD8 memory plate.

Study results and caveats: It was the non-shared clonotypes that had lower generation probabilities than clonotypes shared by all four donors. The study found roughly 5% of naive CD4 clonotypes shared across a handful of donors.

Measured with immunoSEQ multiplex PCR; TCRdb has only the in-frame clones, and not every one. The sample records around 980,000 clones, more than 75% being singletons. Of note for this clone: Its antigen is still unknown.

CDR1 and CDR2 from the germline V gene are SNHLY and FYNNEI. V dropped 6 bases and J dropped 5; count of bases not matched to a gene: 16. There are 20 residues in the CDR3. This TCR derives from a man younger than 30 in good health. Some clones in this sample may be carry-over from other donors' samples. The rearrangement joins TRBV2 to TRBJ2-6, with 13 bases matching TRBD2. The sample taken for sequencing was memory CD4+ T cells from PBMCs. Subset specified: CD45RA-negative fraction. The CDR3 loop is CASRQLAGGPQRFWANVLTF. For the CDR3, the DNA is TGTGCCAGCAGGCAACTAGCGGGAGGGCCTCAGAGATTCTGGGCCAACGTCCTGACTTTC.